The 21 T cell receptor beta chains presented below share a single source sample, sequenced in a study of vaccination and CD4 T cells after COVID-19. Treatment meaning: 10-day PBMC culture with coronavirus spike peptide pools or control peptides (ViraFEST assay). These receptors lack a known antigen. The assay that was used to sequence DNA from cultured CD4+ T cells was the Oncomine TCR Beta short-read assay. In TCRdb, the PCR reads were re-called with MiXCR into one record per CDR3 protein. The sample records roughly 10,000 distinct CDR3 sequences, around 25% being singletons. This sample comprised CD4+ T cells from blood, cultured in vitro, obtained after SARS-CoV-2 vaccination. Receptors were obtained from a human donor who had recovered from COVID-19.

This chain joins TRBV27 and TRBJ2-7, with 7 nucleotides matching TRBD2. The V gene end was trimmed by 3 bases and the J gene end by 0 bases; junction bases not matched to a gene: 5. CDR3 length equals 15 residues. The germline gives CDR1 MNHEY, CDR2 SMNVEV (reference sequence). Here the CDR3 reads CASSFGLVSSYEQYF. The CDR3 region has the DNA TGTGCCAGCAGTTTCGGACTAGTTAGCTCCTACGAGCAGTACTTC.

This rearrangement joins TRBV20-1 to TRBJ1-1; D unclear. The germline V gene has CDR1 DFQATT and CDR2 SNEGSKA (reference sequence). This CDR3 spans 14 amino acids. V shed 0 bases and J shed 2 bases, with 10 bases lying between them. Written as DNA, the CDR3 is TGCAGTGCTAGAGATACCCCTGAAAACACTGAAGCTTTCTTT. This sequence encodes CSARDTPENTEAFF.

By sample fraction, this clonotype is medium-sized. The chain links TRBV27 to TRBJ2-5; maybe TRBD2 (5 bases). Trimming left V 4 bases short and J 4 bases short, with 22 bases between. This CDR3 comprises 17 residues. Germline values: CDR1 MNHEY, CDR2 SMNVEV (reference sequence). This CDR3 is CASSSHLGGSAGETQYF. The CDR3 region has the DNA TGTGCCAGCAGTTCCCACCTCGGCGGATCGGCGGGAGAGACCCAGTACTTC.

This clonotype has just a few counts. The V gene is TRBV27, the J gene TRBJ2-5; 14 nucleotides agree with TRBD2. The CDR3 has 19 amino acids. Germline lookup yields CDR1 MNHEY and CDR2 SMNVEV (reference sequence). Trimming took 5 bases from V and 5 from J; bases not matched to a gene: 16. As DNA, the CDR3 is TGTGCCAGCAGTGTGACTAGCGGGGGGGCCATGTCTCGGGTGGAGACCCAGTACTTC. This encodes CASSVTSGGAMSRVETQYF.

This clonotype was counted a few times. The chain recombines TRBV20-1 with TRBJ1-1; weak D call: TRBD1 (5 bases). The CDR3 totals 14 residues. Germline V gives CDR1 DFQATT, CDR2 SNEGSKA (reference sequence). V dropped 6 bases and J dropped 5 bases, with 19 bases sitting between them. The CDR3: CSAPGTDSRTEAFF. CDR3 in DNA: TGCAGTGCCCCCGGGACTGACAGTCGAACTGAAGCTTTCTTT.

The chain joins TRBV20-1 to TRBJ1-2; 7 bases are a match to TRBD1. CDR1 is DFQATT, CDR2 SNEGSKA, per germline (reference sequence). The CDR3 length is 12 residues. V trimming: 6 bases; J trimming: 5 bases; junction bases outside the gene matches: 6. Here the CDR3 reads CSAAGTAYGYTF. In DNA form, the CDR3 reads TGCAGTGCCGCGGGGACAGCATATGGCTACACCTTC.

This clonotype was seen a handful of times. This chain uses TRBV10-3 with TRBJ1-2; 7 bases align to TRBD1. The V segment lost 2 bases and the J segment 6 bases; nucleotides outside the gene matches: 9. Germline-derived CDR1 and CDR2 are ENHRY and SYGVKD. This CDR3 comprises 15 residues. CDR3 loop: CAISEAYLTGNGYTF. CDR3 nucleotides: TGTGCCATCAGTGAGGCATACCTGACAGGGAATGGCTACACCTTC.

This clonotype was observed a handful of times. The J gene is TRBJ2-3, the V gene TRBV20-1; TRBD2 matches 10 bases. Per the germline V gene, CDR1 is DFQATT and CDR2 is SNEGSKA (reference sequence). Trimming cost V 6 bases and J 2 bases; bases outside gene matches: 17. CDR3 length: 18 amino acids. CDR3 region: CSAPPRGIAGGYTDTQYF. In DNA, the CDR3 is TGCAGTGCCCCCCCAAGGGGCATAGCGGGGGGTTACACAGATACGCAGTATTTT.

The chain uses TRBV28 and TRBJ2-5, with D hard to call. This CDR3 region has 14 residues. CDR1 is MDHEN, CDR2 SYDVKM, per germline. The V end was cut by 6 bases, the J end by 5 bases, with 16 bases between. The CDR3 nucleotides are TGTGCCAGCAGCGCCCCGTCCCCGGGTGAGACCCAGTACTTC. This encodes CASSAPSPGETQYF.

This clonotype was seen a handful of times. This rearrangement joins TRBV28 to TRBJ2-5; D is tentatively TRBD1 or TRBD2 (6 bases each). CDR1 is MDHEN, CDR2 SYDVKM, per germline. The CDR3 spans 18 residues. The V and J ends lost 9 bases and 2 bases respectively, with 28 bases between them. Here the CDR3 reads CARPPLGGPESRQETQYF. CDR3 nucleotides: TGTGCCAGACCTCCACTTGGGGGGCCAGAAAGTCGACAAGAGACCCAGTACTTC.

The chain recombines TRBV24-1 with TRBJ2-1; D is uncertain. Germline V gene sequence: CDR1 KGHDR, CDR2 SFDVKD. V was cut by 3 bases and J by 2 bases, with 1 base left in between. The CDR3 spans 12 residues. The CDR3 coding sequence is TGTGCCACCAGTGATCCCTACAATGAGCAGTTCTTC. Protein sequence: CATSDPYNEQFF.

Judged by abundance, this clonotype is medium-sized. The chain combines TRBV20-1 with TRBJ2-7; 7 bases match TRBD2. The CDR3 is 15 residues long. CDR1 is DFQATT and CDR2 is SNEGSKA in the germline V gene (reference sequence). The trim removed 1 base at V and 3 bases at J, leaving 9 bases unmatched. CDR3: CSARAPIGEGYEQYF. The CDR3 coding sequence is TGCAGTGCTAGAGCCCCTATCGGGGAGGGCTACGAGCAGTACTTC.

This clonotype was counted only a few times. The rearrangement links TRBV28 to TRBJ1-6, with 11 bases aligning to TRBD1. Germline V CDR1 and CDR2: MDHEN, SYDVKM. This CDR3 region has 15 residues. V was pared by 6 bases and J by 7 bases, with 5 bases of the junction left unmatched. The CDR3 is CASSRGTGGNSPLHF. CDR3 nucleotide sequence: TGTGCCAGCAGCCGCGGGACAGGGGGAAATTCACCCCTCCACTTT.

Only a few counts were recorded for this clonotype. The CDR3 reads CASTPRDRAQETQYF. CDR3 coding DNA: TGTGCCAGCACCCCAAGGGACAGGGCCCAAGAGACCCAGTACTTC. The chain carries TRBV25-1 and TRBJ2-5; the match to TRBD1 covers 9 bases. CDR1 is MGHDK, CDR2 SYGVNS, per germline. There are 15 residues in the CDR3. The V segment lost 7 bases and the J segment 1 base; nucleotides outside the gene matches: 7.

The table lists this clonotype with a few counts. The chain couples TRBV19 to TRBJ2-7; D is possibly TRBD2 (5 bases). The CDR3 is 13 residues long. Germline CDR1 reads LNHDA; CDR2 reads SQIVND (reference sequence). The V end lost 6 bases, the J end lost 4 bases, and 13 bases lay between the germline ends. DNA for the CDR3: TGTGCCAGTAGCGCGACTGGAGGTTACGAGCAGTACTTC. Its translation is CASSATGGYEQYF.

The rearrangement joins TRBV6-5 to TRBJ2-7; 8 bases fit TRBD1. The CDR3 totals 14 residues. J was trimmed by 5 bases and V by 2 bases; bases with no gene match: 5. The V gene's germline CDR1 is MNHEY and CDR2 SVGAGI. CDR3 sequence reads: CASSYDRGLDEQYF. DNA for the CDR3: TGTGCCAGCAGTTACGACAGGGGTCTTGACGAGCAGTACTTC.

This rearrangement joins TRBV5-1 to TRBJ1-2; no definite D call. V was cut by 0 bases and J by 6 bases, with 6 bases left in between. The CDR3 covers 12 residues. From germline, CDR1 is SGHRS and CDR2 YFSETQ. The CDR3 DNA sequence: TGCGCCAGCAGCTTGGACGCCAATGGCTACACCTTC. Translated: CASSLDANGYTF.

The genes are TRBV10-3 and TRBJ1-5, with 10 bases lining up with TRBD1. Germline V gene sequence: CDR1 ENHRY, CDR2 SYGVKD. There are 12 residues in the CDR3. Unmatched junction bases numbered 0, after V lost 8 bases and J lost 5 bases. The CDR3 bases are TGTGCCATCGGACAGGGGGATCAGCCCCAGCATTTT. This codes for CAIGQGDQPQHF.

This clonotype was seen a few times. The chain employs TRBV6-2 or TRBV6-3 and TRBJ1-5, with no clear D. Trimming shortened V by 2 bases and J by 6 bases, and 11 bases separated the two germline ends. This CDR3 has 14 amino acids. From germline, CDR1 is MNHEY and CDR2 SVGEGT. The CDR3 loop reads CASSYDVVGQPQHF. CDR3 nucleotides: TGTGCCAGCAGTTACGACGTTGTTGGTCAGCCCCAGCATTTT.

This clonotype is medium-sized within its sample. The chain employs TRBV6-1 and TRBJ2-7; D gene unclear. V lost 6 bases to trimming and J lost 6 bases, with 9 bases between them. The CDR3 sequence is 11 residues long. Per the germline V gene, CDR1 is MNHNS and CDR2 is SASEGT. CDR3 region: CASRIGPEQYF. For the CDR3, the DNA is TGTGCCAGCAGGATTGGGCCCGAGCAGTACTTC.

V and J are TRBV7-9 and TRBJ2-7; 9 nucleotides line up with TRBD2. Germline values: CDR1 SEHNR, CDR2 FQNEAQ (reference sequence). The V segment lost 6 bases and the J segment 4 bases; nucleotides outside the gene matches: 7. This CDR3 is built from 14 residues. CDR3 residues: CASRPSGKLYEQYF. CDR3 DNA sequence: TGTGCCAGCAGACCTAGCGGGAAACTATACGAGCAGTACTTC.